Listed below are T cell receptor beta chains from one sample, sequenced in a study of cytotoxic CD8 clonotypes in ibrutinib-treated CLL. Produced via immunoSEQ multiplex PCR; TCRdb's table is partial and in-frame only. The sample includes 110,000 to 150,000 clones, 75% to 80% seen only once; the top ten take about 5%. The sequencing used PBMCs, collected after 24 months of ibrutinib treatment. These receptors were taken from a human donor with chronic lymphocytic leukemia. CDR3s include the opening cysteine and the closing phenylalanine or tryptophan. Fields, in order: V gene, clone size, J gene, D gene, CDR3 length, CDR3 DNA, CDR3 protein. A D gene is named only where the DNA matches it firmly. Clone size is shown for a subset of rows, as once, few, many or a class of expanded clone.

v_gene: TRBV5-6
abundance: NA
j_gene: TRBJ1-3
d_gene: NA
len: 15
CDR3nt: TGTGCCAGCAGCCCGTTGGTGGCATCTGGAAACACCATATATTTT
CDR3aa: CASSPLVASGNTIYF

v_gene: TRBV7-2
abundance: many
j_gene: TRBJ2-3
d_gene: NA
len: 12
CDR3nt: TGTGCCAGCAGCCCTACAATCGATACGCAGTATTTT
CDR3aa: CASSPTIDTQYF

v_gene: TRBV30
abundance: NA
j_gene: TRBJ1-2
d_gene: NA
len: 12
CDR3nt: TGTGCCTGGAGTGGAGGGTCTGCGGGCTACACCTTC
CDR3aa: CAWSGGSAGYTF

v_gene: TRBV29-1
abundance: NA
j_gene: TRBJ2-2
d_gene: NA
len: 12
CDR3nt: TGCAGCGGAGGCCGCGGGTCCGGGGAGCTGTTTTTT
CDR3aa: CSGGRGSGELFF

v_gene: TRBV27
abundance: NA
j_gene: TRBJ2-2
d_gene: NA
len: 12
CDR3nt: TGTGCCAGCAGCCAGATCACCGGGGAGCTGTTTTTT
CDR3aa: CASSQITGELFF

v_gene: TRBV7-8
abundance: NA
j_gene: TRBJ2-1
d_gene: TRBD1
len: 13
CDR3nt: TGTGCCAGCAGCAAGCGGACAGGGAATGAGCAGTTCTTC
CDR3aa: CASSKRTGNEQFF

v_gene: TRBV28
abundance: NA
j_gene: TRBJ1-6
d_gene: TRBD1
len: 14
CDR3nt: TGTGCCAGCACCCGGACAGGGTTGAATTCACCCCTCCACTTT
CDR3aa: CASTRTGLNSPLHF

v_gene: TRBV28
abundance: NA
j_gene: TRBJ2-7
d_gene: TRBD1
len: 15
CDR3nt: TGTGCCAGCAGGCCCGGGACAGGGTTTTCCTACGAGCAGTACTTC
CDR3aa: CASRPGTGFSYEQYF

v_gene: TRBV7-3
abundance: NA
j_gene: TRBJ2-1
d_gene: TRBD2
len: 15
CDR3nt: TGTGCCAGCAGCTCCGAGCGGGGGCACCTCACTGAGCAGTTCTTC
CDR3aa: CASSSERGHLTEQFF

v_gene: TRBV7-2
abundance: NA
j_gene: TRBJ1-2
d_gene: NA
len: 14
CDR3nt: TGTGCCAGCAGCTTAGGAGCAGCGTTCTATGGCTACACCTTC
CDR3aa: CASSLGAAFYGYTF

v_gene: TRBV7-9
abundance: once
j_gene: TRBJ2-3
d_gene: NA
len: 15
CDR3nt: TGTGCCAGCAGCTTAGTTGGGGGACTCACAGATACGCAGTATTTT
CDR3aa: CASSLVGGLTDTQYF

v_gene: TRBV18
abundance: NA
j_gene: TRBJ2-5
d_gene: NA
len: 13
CDR3nt: TGTGCCAGCTCACCATTCCCCCAAGAGACCCAGTACTTC
CDR3aa: CASSPFPQETQYF

v_gene: TRBV4-2
abundance: few
j_gene: TRBJ2-3
d_gene: NA
len: 15
CDR3nt: TGTGCCAGCAGCCAGGGGAGCCTCAGCACAGATACGCAGTATTTT
CDR3aa: CASSQGSLSTDTQYF

v_gene: TRBV29-1
abundance: NA
j_gene: TRBJ1-1
d_gene: NA
len: 13
CDR3nt: TGCAGCGTTGAAAGGCGACAAAACACTGAAGCTTTCTTT
CDR3aa: CSVERRQNTEAFF

v_gene: TRBV11-3
abundance: once
j_gene: TRBJ2-2
d_gene: NA
len: 14
CDR3nt: TGTGCCAGCAGCTTACAAGTGGGCACCGGGGAGCTGTTTTTT
CDR3aa: CASSLQVGTGELFF

v_gene: TRBV20-1
abundance: NA
j_gene: TRBJ2-1
d_gene: NA
len: 10
CDR3nt: TGCAGGGGTACAAATAGCAAGCAGTTCTTC
CDR3aa: CRGTNSKQFF

v_gene: TRBV19
abundance: NA
j_gene: TRBJ1-1
d_gene: NA
len: 15
CDR3nt: TGTGCCAGTACCTATACCGGGGCGAGGCTGGCTGAAGCTTTCTTT
CDR3aa: CASTYTGARLAEAFF

v_gene: TRBV7-2
abundance: NA
j_gene: TRBJ2-7
d_gene: NA
len: 13
CDR3nt: TGTGCCAGCAGCTTTAAGGGAAGAAGCGAGCAGTACTTC
CDR3aa: CASSFKGRSEQYF

v_gene: TRBV6-6
abundance: once
j_gene: TRBJ2-7
d_gene: TRBD1
len: 15
CDR3nt: TGTGCCAGCAGTGTTGGGACAGGGAGGGGTTACGAGCAGTACTTC
CDR3aa: CASSVGTGRGYEQYF

v_gene: TRBV5-4
abundance: NA
j_gene: TRBJ1-5
d_gene: NA
len: 13
CDR3nt: TGTGCCAGCAGCTTCGGTGGGGCGTCGCCCCAGCATTTT
CDR3aa: CASSFGGASPQHF

v_gene: TRBV29-1
abundance: NA
j_gene: TRBJ1-2
d_gene: TRBD1
len: 12
CDR3nt: TGCAGCGTGGAGGGGGCTGACTATGGCTACACCTTC
CDR3aa: CSVEGADYGYTF

v_gene: TRBV29-1
abundance: once
j_gene: TRBJ2-7
d_gene: TRBD1
len: 13
CDR3nt: TGCAGCGCTACGGGACAGGGGTTCTACGAGCAGTACTTC
CDR3aa: CSATGQGFYEQYF

v_gene: TRBV4-2
abundance: NA
j_gene: TRBJ2-5
d_gene: TRBD2
len: 14
CDR3nt: TGTGCCAGCAGCCCGGGGAGCGGGGGGGGGACCCAGTACTTC
CDR3aa: CASSPGSGGGTQYF

v_gene: TRBV4-2
abundance: NA
j_gene: TRBJ1-2
d_gene: NA
len: 17
CDR3nt: TGTGCCAGCAGCCAGGAGGTGGCAAAGGGCGCTACGGATGGCTACACCTTC
CDR3aa: CASSQEVAKGATDGYTF

v_gene: TRBV7-2
abundance: NA
j_gene: TRBJ2-1
d_gene: NA
len: 13
CDR3nt: TGTGCCAGCAGCCCCGGGGTAGCCCGAGAGCAGTTCTTC
CDR3aa: CASSPGVAREQFF

v_gene: TRBV18
abundance: few
j_gene: TRBJ2-2
d_gene: TRBD1
len: 16
CDR3nt: TGTGCCAGCTCCCGCTCCGGGACAGTGGGCACCGGGGAGCTGTTTTTT
CDR3aa: CASSRSGTVGTGELFF

v_gene: TRBV7-2
abundance: few
j_gene: TRBJ2-1
d_gene: NA
len: 15
CDR3nt: TGTGCCAGCAGCCATCGGGCGTCAGCCTACAATGAGCAGTTCTTC
CDR3aa: CASSHRASAYNEQFF

v_gene: TRBV5-1
abundance: few
j_gene: TRBJ2-5
d_gene: TRBD2
len: 13
CDR3nt: TGCGCCAGCACGACCCGGGGGGGAGAGACCCAGTACTTC
CDR3aa: CASTTRGGETQYF

v_gene: TRBV4-3
abundance: NA
j_gene: TRBJ2-3
d_gene: TRBD2
len: 15
CDR3nt: TGCGCCAGCAGCCCTGGGGGGGGAGGGACAGATACGCAGTATTTT
CDR3aa: CASSPGGGGTDTQYF

v_gene: TRBV5-6
abundance: NA
j_gene: TRBJ1-2
d_gene: TRBD1
len: 13
CDR3nt: TGTGCCAGCAGCGCCGGACAGGGTTATGGCTACACCTTC
CDR3aa: CASSAGQGYGYTF

v_gene: TRBV9
abundance: NA
j_gene: TRBJ1-4
d_gene: NA
len: 14
CDR3nt: TGTGCCAGCACCCCCGGGGGGGGGAGTGAAAAACTGTTTTTT
CDR3aa: CASTPGGGSEKLFF

v_gene: TRBV6-5
abundance: NA
j_gene: TRBJ2-2
d_gene: NA
len: 12
CDR3nt: TGTGCCAGCAGCCTCCGGACGGGGGAGCTGTTTTTT
CDR3aa: CASSLRTGELFF

v_gene: TRBV28
abundance: NA
j_gene: TRBJ1-1
d_gene: NA
len: 13
CDR3nt: TGTGCCAGCAGTCCCTCGACGGGGACTGAAGCTTTCTTT
CDR3aa: CASSPSTGTEAFF

v_gene: TRBV19
abundance: NA
j_gene: TRBJ1-4
d_gene: TRBD1
len: 16
CDR3nt: TGTGCCAGTAGTGCCCTAGACAGGGTGAGGGATGAAAAACTGTTTTTT
CDR3aa: CASSALDRVRDEKLFF

v_gene: TRBV5-1
abundance: few
j_gene: TRBJ2-2
d_gene: TRBD2
len: 15
CDR3nt: TGCGCCAGCAGCTTGGGCGGGAGTGGCACCGGGGAGCTGTTTTTT
CDR3aa: CASSLGGSGTGELFF

v_gene: TRBV18
abundance: once
j_gene: TRBJ2-6
d_gene: NA
len: 16
CDR3nt: TGTGCCAGCTCCTCAGACAGCCCCTCTGGGGCCAACGTCCTGACTTTC
CDR3aa: CASSSDSPSGANVLTF

v_gene: TRBV7-2
abundance: NA
j_gene: TRBJ1-3
d_gene: TRBD1
len: 15
CDR3nt: TGTGCCAGCAGCTTAGTACAGGGGATGTTGAACACCATATATTTT
CDR3aa: CASSLVQGMLNTIYF

v_gene: TRBV6-6
abundance: NA
j_gene: TRBJ2-7
d_gene: NA
len: 13
CDR3nt: TGTGCCAGCAGTTACCGTGGGGGCTACGAGCAGTACTTC
CDR3aa: CASSYRGGYEQYF

v_gene: TRBV5-1
abundance: NA
j_gene: TRBJ2-3
d_gene: NA
len: 16
CDR3nt: TGCGCCAGCAGCTTGGGTGGCGGCCCTTGGGGAGATACGCAGTATTTT
CDR3aa: CASSLGGGPWGDTQYF

v_gene: TRBV5-1
abundance: NA
j_gene: TRBJ2-1
d_gene: NA
len: 15
CDR3nt: TGCGCCAGCAGCTTGGGTGGGACTTCCTACAATGAGCAGTTCTTC
CDR3aa: CASSLGGTSYNEQFF

v_gene: TRBV6-1
abundance: NA
j_gene: TRBJ2-5
d_gene: NA
len: 13
CDR3nt: TGTGCCAGCAGAGGGGGAGGGCAAGAGACCCAGTACTTC
CDR3aa: CASRGGGQETQYF

v_gene: TRBV2
abundance: NA
j_gene: TRBJ1-4
d_gene: NA
len: 12
CDR3nt: TGTGCCAGCAGTACGGATTCTGAAAAACTGTTTTTT
CDR3aa: CASSTDSEKLFF

v_gene: TRBV18
abundance: NA
j_gene: TRBJ2-5
d_gene: TRBD2
len: 14
CDR3nt: TGTGCCAGCTCACCGGGTACGGGGGGAGAGACCCAGTACTTC
CDR3aa: CASSPGTGGETQYF

v_gene: TRBV18
abundance: once
j_gene: TRBJ2-5
d_gene: NA
len: 12
CDR3nt: TGTGCCAGCGCCCGGGGGCAAGAGACCCAGTACTTC
CDR3aa: CASARGQETQYF

v_gene: TRBV10-3
abundance: NA
j_gene: TRBJ2-7
d_gene: NA
len: 13
CDR3nt: TGTGCCATCAGGGGAAGTAGCCCCTACGAGCAGTACTTC
CDR3aa: CAIRGSSPYEQYF

v_gene: TRBV6-6
abundance: few
j_gene: TRBJ2-7
d_gene: TRBD1
len: 15
CDR3nt: TGTGCCAGCAGTTACCCGCCCGACAGGGCCTACGAGCAGTACTTC
CDR3aa: CASSYPPDRAYEQYF

v_gene: TRBV18
abundance: many
j_gene: TRBJ1-5
d_gene: NA
len: 15
CDR3nt: TGTGCCAGCTCGCGTCTAGGGAGGAGCAATCAGCCCCAGCATTTT
CDR3aa: CASSRLGRSNQPQHF

v_gene: TRBV28
abundance: NA
j_gene: TRBJ1-1
d_gene: NA
len: 16
CDR3nt: TGTGCCAGCAGTTTTCCGGCAGGGGCCCTTGGCACTGAAGCTTTCTTT
CDR3aa: CASSFPAGALGTEAFF

v_gene: TRBV5-5
abundance: NA
j_gene: TRBJ2-5
d_gene: NA
len: 15
CDR3nt: TGTGCCAGCAGCACCGGCGGGGCAGGGTGGGAGACCCAGTACTTC
CDR3aa: CASSTGGAGWETQYF

v_gene: TRBV30
abundance: many
j_gene: TRBJ1-2
d_gene: NA
len: 14
CDR3nt: TGTGCCTGGGCTCCGGGGCTGGGGAACTATGGCTACACCTTC
CDR3aa: CAWAPGLGNYGYTF

v_gene: TRBV19
abundance: once
j_gene: TRBJ1-2
d_gene: NA
len: 13
CDR3nt: TGTGCCAGTAGTTCCGACAGGCGATGGGGCTACACCTTC
CDR3aa: CASSSDRRWGYTF

v_gene: TRBV10-3
abundance: few
j_gene: TRBJ1-5
d_gene: NA
len: 12
CDR3nt: TGTGCCATCAGTGAGTCGGGTGTGCCCCAGCATTTT
CDR3aa: CAISESGVPQHF

v_gene: TRBV4-3
abundance: NA
j_gene: TRBJ2-6
d_gene: NA
len: 17
CDR3nt: TGCGCCAGCAGCCAGTATACCCCGGGGACTGGGGCCAACGTCCTGACTTTC
CDR3aa: CASSQYTPGTGANVLTF

v_gene: TRBV28
abundance: NA
j_gene: TRBJ2-7
d_gene: NA
len: 12
CDR3nt: TGTGCCAGCAGTTCCCCGACTTACGAGCAGTACTTC
CDR3aa: CASSSPTYEQYF

v_gene: TRBV28
abundance: NA
j_gene: TRBJ1-4
d_gene: NA
len: 14
CDR3nt: TGTGCCAGCACCCCCGGGCCTTCGGGTGAAAAACTGTTTTTT
CDR3aa: CASTPGPSGEKLFF

v_gene: TRBV18
abundance: once
j_gene: TRBJ1-6
d_gene: TRBD1
len: 15
CDR3nt: TGTGCCAGCTCAACGGGACAGGGAGCTAATTCACCCCTCCACTTT
CDR3aa: CASSTGQGANSPLHF

v_gene: TRBV14
abundance: NA
j_gene: TRBJ1-2
d_gene: NA
len: 14
CDR3nt: TGTGCCAGCAGCCATTCCGGGACCCACGCTGGCTACACCTTC
CDR3aa: CASSHSGTHAGYTF